This TCR beta chain derives from a study of blood T cell repertoires in COVID-19. V was shortened by 5 bases and J by 2 bases, with 12 bases between the two germline ends. Germline-derived CDR1 and CDR2 are PRHDT and FYEKMQ (reference sequence). The CDR3 covers 15 residues. Clones were read by immunoSEQ multiplex PCR, and TCRdb kept only the in-frame ones, dropping some. The table records about 360,000 clones, roughly four fifths of them present only once. The sequence derives from a human donor with acute or convalescent COVID-19. The donor label of this sample is uncertain. The sample comprised peripheral blood. The chain links TRBV13 to TRBJ1-4, with D perhaps TRBD1 (6 bases). CDR3 coding DNA: TGTGCCAGCAGCGAAACAGGGAGTACTAATGAAAAACTGTTTTTT. Translating gives CASSETGSTNEKLFF.